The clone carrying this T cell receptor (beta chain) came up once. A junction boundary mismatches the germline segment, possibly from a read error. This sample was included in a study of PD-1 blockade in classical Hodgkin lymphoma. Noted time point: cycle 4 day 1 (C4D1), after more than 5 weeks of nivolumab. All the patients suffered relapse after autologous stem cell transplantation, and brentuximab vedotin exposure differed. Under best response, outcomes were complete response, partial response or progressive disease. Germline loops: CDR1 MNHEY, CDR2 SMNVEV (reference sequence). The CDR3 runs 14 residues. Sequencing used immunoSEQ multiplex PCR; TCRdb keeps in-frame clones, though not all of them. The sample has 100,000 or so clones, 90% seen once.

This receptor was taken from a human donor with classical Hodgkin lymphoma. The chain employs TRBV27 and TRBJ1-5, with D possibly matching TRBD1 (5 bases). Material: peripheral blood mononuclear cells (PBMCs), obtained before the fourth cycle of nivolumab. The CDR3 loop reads CASSLSGTNQPQHF. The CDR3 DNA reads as TGTGCCAGCAGTCTATCAGGGACCAATCAGCCCCAGCATTTT.